This T cell receptor (beta chain) was recovered during a study of T cells after yellow fever vaccination. CDR1 is DFQATT, CDR2 SNEGSKA, per germline (reference sequence). The V segment lost 7 bases and the J segment 7 bases; nucleotides outside the gene matches: 12. The CDR3 runs to 14 residues. Overall study findings and caveats: Across the CD4 and CD8 compartments, a small share of clonotypes was present in both. Clones from primary vaccination mostly reappeared after the booster (96% CD4, just over 85% CD8).

Only a few counts were recorded for this clonotype. Its antigen is currently unknown. Conversion of TCR transcripts into cDNA relied on 5'RACE template switching, which added a universal primer site and UMIs. Each CDR3 protein is one row after TCRdb ran MiXCR on the 5' RACE reads. The sample records 500,000 to 650,000 distinct CDR3 sequences, 9% to 15% being singletons. The source of this sequence is a man aged 30 to 39 who received the YFV17D yellow fever vaccine. Sample: PBMCs, taken on the day of the yellow fever booster vaccination. The V and J genes are TRBV20-1 and TRBJ2-7, with 11 bases that match TRBD2. This CDR3 is CSVMGASGRYEQYF. CDR3 sequence (DNA): TGCAGTGTGATGGGGGCTAGCGGGAGGTATGAGCAGTACTTC.